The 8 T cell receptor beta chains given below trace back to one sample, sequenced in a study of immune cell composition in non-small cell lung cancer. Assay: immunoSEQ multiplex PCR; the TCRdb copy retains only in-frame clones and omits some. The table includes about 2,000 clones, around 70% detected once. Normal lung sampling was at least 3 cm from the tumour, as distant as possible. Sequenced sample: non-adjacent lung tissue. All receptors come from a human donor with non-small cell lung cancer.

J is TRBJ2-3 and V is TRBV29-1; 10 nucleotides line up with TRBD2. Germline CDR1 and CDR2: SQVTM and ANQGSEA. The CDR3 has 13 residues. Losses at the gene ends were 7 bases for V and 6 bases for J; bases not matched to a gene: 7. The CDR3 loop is CSAGTSAEDTQYF. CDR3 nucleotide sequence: TGCAGCGCCGGGACTAGCGCCGAGGATACGCAGTATTTT.

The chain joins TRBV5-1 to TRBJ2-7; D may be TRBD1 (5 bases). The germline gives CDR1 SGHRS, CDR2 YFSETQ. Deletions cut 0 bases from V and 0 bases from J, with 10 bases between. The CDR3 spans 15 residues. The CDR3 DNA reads TGCGCCAGCAGCTTGGGGGCAGGGCCCTCCTACGAGCAGTACTTC. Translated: CASSLGAGPSYEQYF.

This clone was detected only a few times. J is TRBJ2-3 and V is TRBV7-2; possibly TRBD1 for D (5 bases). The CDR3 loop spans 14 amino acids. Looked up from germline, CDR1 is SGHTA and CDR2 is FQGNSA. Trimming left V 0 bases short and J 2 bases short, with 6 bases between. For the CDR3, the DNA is TGTGCCAGCAGCTTAGCAGGGGTCACAGATACGCAGTATTTT. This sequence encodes CASSLAGVTDTQYF.

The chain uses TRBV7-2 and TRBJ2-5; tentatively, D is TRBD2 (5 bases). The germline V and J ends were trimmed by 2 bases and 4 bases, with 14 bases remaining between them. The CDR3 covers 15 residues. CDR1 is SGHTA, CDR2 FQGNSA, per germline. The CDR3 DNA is TGTGCCAGCAGCTTATTAAGAGGACGGGGAGAGACCCAGTACTTC. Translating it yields CASSLLRGRGETQYF.

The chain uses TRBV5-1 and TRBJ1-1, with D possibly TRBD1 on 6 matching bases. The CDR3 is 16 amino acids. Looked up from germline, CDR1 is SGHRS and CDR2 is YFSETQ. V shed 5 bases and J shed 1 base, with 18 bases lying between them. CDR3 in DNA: TGCGCCAGCAGGTCGAATACAGGGTCTCCGAACACTGAAGCTTTCTTT. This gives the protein CASRSNTGSPNTEAFF.

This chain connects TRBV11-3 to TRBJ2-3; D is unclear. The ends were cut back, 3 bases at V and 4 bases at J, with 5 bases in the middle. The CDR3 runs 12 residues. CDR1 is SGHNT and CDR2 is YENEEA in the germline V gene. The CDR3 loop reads CASSLSSDTQYF. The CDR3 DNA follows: TGTGCCAGCAGCTTGTCCTCAGATACGCAGTATTTT.

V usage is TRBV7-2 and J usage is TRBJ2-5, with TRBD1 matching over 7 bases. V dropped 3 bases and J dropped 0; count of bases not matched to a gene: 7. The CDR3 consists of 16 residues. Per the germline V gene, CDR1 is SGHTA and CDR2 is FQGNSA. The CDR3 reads CASSFGDRANQETQYF. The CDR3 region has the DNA TGTGCCAGCAGCTTCGGGGACAGAGCTAACCAAGAGACCCAGTACTTC.

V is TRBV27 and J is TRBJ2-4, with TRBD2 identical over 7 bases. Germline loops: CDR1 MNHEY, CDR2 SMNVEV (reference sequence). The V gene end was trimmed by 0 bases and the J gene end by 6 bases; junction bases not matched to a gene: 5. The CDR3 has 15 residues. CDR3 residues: CASSLSGGWANIQYF. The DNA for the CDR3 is TGTGCCAGCAGTTTATCGGGGGGGTGGGCAAACATTCAGTACTTC.